This T cell receptor beta chain was captured by sequencing in a study of T cell responses to AZD1222 COVID-19 vaccine. As for this clone: Its cognate antigen is unknown.

Study conclusions and caveats: The reported proportion of spike-specific TCRs targeting unmutated variant regions was nearly half. Clonal diversity may have been underestimated in mostly white British donors.

Germline CDR1 WNHNN, CDR2 SYGVQD (reference sequence). The CDR3 length is 18 residues. Trimming cost V 7 bases and J 0 bases; bases outside gene matches: 11. Assay used: immunoSEQ multiplex PCR; TCRdb lists only in-frame clones, some missing. The table shows 80,000 or so clones, with approximately 85% occurring only once. The sequence was obtained from an adult who received the AZD1222 COVID-19 vaccine. The rearrangement uses TRBV10-1 and TRBJ2-1; TRBD2 agrees at 11 bases. Sample: peripheral blood, taken 28 days after the second AZD1222 dose. CDR3 sequence reads: CASNHPTSGNSSYNEQFF. The CDR3 coding sequence is TGCGCCAGCAACCACCCGACTAGCGGGAATAGCTCCTACAATGAGCAGTTCTTC.